This T cell receptor beta chain was recorded in a study of blood T cell repertoires in COVID-19. At the level of the study: The study drew acute and convalescent COVID-19 samples from the United States, Italy and Spain. Sample material is recorded as cDNA or gDNA derived from T cells, B-cell-depleted T cells, or PBMCs.

Authors' analysis steps: The authors estimated nucleated cell counts from reference gene primer amplification. Sequencing used immunoSEQ multiplex PCR; TCRdb keeps in-frame clones, though not all of them. That table is the source of V, J and clone size, and D and trimming were worked out from the DNA. The sample records 150,000 to 180,000 clones, nearly 80% being singletons. From germline, CDR1 is GTSNPN and CDR2 SVGIG (reference sequence). The V gene end was trimmed by 2 bases and the J gene end by 7 bases; junction bases not matched to a gene: 9. CDR3 length: 14 residues. This receptor was obtained from a man older than 75 with acute or convalescent COVID-19. The sequenced sample was peripheral blood. V and J are TRBV30 and TRBJ1-2; 8 bases match TRBD1. As DNA, the CDR3 is TGTGCCTGGAGTCCCCGGGACAGGTTTTCTGGCTACACCTTC. Amino acid sequence: CAWSPRDRFSGYTF.